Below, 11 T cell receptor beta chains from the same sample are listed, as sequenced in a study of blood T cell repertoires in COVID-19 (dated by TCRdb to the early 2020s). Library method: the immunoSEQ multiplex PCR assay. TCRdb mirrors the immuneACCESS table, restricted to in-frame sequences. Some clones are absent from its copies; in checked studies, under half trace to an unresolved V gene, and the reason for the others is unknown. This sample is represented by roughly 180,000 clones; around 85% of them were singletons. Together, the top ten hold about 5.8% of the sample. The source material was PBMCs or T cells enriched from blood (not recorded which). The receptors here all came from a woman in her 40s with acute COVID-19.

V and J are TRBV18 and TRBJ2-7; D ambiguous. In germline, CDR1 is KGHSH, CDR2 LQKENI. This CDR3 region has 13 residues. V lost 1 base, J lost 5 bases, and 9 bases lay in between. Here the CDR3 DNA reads TGTGCCAGCTCACCACTGACTTGGGACGAGCAGTACTTC. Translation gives CASSPLTWDEQYF.

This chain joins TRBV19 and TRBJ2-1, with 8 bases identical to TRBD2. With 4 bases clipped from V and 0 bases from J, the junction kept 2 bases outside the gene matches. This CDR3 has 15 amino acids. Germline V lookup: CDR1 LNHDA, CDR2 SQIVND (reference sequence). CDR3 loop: CASSSGRSSYNEQFF. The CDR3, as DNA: TGTGCCAGTAGTAGCGGGAGGTCCTCCTACAATGAGCAGTTCTTC.

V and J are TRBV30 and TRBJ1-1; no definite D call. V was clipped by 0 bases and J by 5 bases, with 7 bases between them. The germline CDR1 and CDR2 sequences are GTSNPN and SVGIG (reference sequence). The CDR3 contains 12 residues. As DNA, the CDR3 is TGTGCCTGGAGTGTACTGTGGACTGAAGCTTTCTTT. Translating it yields CAWSVLWTEAFF.

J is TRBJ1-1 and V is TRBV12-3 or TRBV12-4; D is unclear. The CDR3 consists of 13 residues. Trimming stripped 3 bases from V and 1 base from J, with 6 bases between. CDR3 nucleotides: TGTGCCAGCAGTTTGAACAGGAACACTGAAGCTTTCTTT. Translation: CASSLNRNTEAFF.

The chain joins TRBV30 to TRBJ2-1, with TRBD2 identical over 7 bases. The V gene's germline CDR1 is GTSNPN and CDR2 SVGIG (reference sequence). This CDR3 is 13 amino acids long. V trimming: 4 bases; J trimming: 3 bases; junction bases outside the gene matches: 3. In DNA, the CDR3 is TGTGCCTGGAAAGGCGGGAGCTACAATGAGCAGTTCTTC. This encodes CAWKGGSYNEQFF.

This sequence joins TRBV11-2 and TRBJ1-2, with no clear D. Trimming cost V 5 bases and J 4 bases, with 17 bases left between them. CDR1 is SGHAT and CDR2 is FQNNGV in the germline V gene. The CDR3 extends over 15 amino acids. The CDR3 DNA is TGTGCCAGCAGCCGTCGGAGTGGTCCTGGCTATGGCTACACCTTC. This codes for CASSRRSGPGYGYTF.

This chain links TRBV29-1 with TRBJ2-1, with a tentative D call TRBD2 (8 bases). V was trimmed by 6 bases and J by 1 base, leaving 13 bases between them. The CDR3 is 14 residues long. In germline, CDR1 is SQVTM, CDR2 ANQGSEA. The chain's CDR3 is CSVIAGQSYNEQFF. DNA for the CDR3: TGCAGCGTGATAGCGGGACAGTCCTACAATGAGCAGTTCTTC.

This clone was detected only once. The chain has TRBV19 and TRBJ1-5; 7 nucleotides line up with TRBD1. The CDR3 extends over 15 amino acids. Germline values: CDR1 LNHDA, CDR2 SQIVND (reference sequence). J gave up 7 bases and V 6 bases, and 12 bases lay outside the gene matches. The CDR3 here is CASSNPSGGQQPQHF. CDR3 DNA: TGTGCCAGTAGCAACCCATCAGGGGGTCAACAGCCCCAGCATTTT.

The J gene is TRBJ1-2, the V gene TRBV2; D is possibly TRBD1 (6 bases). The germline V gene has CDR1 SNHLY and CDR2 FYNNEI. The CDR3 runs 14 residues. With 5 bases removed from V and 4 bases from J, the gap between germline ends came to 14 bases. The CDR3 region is CASSRTASSYGYTF. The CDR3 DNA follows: TGTGCCAGCAGTAGGACAGCGAGTTCCTATGGCTACACCTTC.

The CDR3 coding sequence is TGCAGCGTTGACCCGGGACAGGACCCCTTTAGGTATGGCTACACCTTC. This gives the protein CSVDPGQDPFRYGYTF. This chain uses TRBV29-1 with TRBJ1-2; 8 nucleotides align to TRBD1. The CDR3 covers 16 residues. V was pared by 3 bases and J by 5 bases, with 14 bases of the junction left unmatched. The germline gives CDR1 SQVTM, CDR2 ANQGSEA.

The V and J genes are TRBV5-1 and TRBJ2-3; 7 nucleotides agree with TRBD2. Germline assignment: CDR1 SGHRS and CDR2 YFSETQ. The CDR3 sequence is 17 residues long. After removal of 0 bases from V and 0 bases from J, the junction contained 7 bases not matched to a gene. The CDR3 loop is CASSLAPGGRSTDTQYF. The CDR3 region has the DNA TGCGCCAGCAGCTTGGCCCCTGGCGGGAGAAGCACAGATACGCAGTATTTT.